This T cell receptor (beta chain) was captured in a study of cytomegalovirus exposure and HLA in healthy donors. The CDR3 totals 15 residues. V lost 1 base to trimming and J lost 7 bases; unmatched junction nucleotides: 6. Germline values: CDR1 SEHNR, CDR2 FQNEAQ (reference sequence). Primers for the PCR totalled 60 Vbeta and 13 Jbeta. The method was immunoSEQ multiplex PCR; TCRdb's version includes in-frame clones alone and lacks a portion of them. The sample lists approximately 190,000 clones, 80% to 85% occurring once. Note on this clone: Its antigen is still unknown.

Study findings and constraints: The HLA-A and HLA-B alleles of most subjects were reportedly predicted accurately from TCR beta sequences.

The specimen was PBMCs. The TCR was taken from a boy between 10 and 17 years old in good health and CMV-seronegative. The genes are TRBV7-9 and TRBJ1-5, with 8 nucleotides matching TRBD1. The CDR3 DNA reads TGTGCCAGCAGCTTAGGTGGACAGGGCCTACAGCCCCAGCATTTT. It codes for CASSLGGQGLQPQHF.